These 32 T cell receptor beta chains were all obtained from the same sample, sequenced in a study of glioma-infiltrating T cells after dendritic cell vaccination. Clones were read by immunoSEQ multiplex PCR, and TCRdb kept only the in-frame ones, dropping some. The table records about 87,000 clones, roughly 87% of them present only once. Time point noted: after dendritic cell vaccination, including at tumor progression/relapse. The sample was blood, taken after dendritic cell vaccination. All receptors come from a human donor with glioblastoma.

The rearrangement links TRBV7-2 to TRBJ2-1; TRBD2 might be the D (6 bases). Between the trimmed V and J ends, which lost 0 bases and 2 bases, there was a span of 11 bases. Germline loops: CDR1 SGHTA, CDR2 FQGNSA. The CDR3 consists of 16 residues. The CDR3 loop is CASSLAGGIPYNEQFF. CDR3 sequence (DNA): TGTGCCAGCAGCTTAGCGGGGGGTATCCCCTACAATGAGCAGTTCTTC.

The V and J genes are TRBV6-5 and TRBJ2-1, with 11 bases that match TRBD2. The length of the CDR3 is 15 residues. Germline V gene sequence: CDR1 MNHEY, CDR2 SVGAGI. The trim removed 5 bases at V and 6 bases at J, leaving 6 bases unmatched. The CDR3 here is CASSLAGGLRNEQFF. CDR3 nucleotides: TGTGCCAGCAGTCTAGCGGGGGGCCTCCGCAATGAGCAGTTCTTC.

V and J are TRBV19 and TRBJ1-2; 7 nucleotides align to TRBD1. The germline V gene has CDR1 LNHDA and CDR2 SQIVND (reference sequence). The CDR3 consists of 13 residues. V lost 5 bases, J lost 8 bases, and 8 bases stayed unmatched. CDR3 bases: TGTGCCAGTAGTCTCTGGCAGGGGGGCGGCTACACCTTC. Protein sequence: CASSLWQGGGYTF.

This clone was observed once. DNA of the CDR3: TGTGCCAGTAGCGACGGAGGGGGGGGCTATGGCTACACCTTC. As protein: CASSDGGGGYGYTF. The V gene is TRBV19, the J gene TRBJ1-2; perhaps TRBD1 as D (6 bases). The CDR3 has 14 residues. CDR1 and CDR2 (germline): LNHDA, SQIVND (reference sequence). The germline V and J ends were trimmed by 6 bases and 4 bases, with 15 bases remaining between them.

V and J are TRBV11-2 and TRBJ1-5, with TRBD1 matching over 8 bases. V was pared by 2 bases and J by 6 bases, with 9 bases of the junction left unmatched. In germline, CDR1 is SGHAT, CDR2 FQNNGV. The CDR3 has 16 amino acids. CDR3: CASSLHSTGDGQPQHF. The CDR3 DNA reads as TGTGCCAGCAGCTTACATTCGACAGGGGATGGTCAGCCCCAGCATTTT.

This clone was counted a single time. The chain uses TRBV11-2 and TRBJ2-3; D is unresolved. The germline V gene encodes CDR1 SGHAT and CDR2 FQNNGV. CDR3 length: 14 residues. V dropped 1 base and J dropped 0 bases, with 5 bases sitting between them. In DNA, the CDR3 is TGTGCCAGCAGCTTAGCCTCTAGCACAGATACGCAGTATTTT. This gives the protein CASSLASSTDTQYF.

As DNA, the CDR3 is TGTGCCACCAGCAGATATCCGGGACAGGGCACAGATACGCAGTATTTT. The encoded protein is CATSRYPGQGTDTQYF. The gene calls are TRBV15 and TRBJ2-3; 8 bases line up with TRBD1. This CDR3 is 16 amino acids long. Trimming cost V 2 bases and J 1 base; bases outside gene matches: 5. Germline V gene lookup returns CDR1 LNHNV and CDR2 YYDKDF (reference sequence).

The rearrangement uses TRBV4-2 and TRBJ2-2, with 8 bases that match TRBD1. This CDR3 is 16 amino acids long. Losses at the gene ends were 4 bases for V and 4 bases for J; bases not matched to a gene: 8. Germline values: CDR1 LGHNA, CDR2 YNFKEQ. CDR3: CASSLPGQATTGELFF. Here the CDR3 DNA reads TGTGCCAGCAGCCTACCGGGACAGGCGACCACCGGGGAGCTGTTTTTT.

CDR3 protein: CSAPGTVGTEAFF. CDR3 nucleotides: TGCAGCGCCCCCGGGACAGTGGGCACTGAAGCTTTCTTT. This chain connects TRBV29-1 to TRBJ1-1, with TRBD1 matching over 7 bases. The CDR3 has 13 amino acids. Trimming at V came to 7 bases and at J to 4 bases, leaving 9 bases not matched to a gene. Germline V gene sequence: CDR1 SQVTM, CDR2 ANQGSEA.

The J gene is TRBJ2-1, the V gene TRBV4-3; 9 nucleotides match TRBD2. This CDR3 is 16 amino acids long. The V and J ends lost 0 bases and 10 bases, in that order; junction bases with no gene match: 10. Germline V gives CDR1 LGHNA, CDR2 YSLEER. The CDR3 region is CASSQDRAGGEREQFF. For the CDR3, the DNA is TGCGCCAGCAGCCAAGATCGGGCGGGGGGGGAACGCGAGCAGTTCTTC.

This clone was found a few times. The rearrangement links TRBV6-6 to TRBJ2-7; 8 bases agree with TRBD1. Losses at the gene ends were 2 bases for V and 5 bases for J; bases not matched to a gene: 5. The CDR3 totals 14 residues. Germline values: CDR1 MNHNY, CDR2 SVGAGI (reference sequence). The DNA for the CDR3 is TGTGCCAGCAGTTACGGACAGGGCGTACACGAGCAGTACTTC. Translated, it gives CASSYGQGVHEQYF.

The chain joins TRBV4-1 to TRBJ2-7; D might be TRBD2 (6 bases). The V gene lost 0 bases and the J gene lost 2 bases, with 14 bases spanning the gap. Germline V gene data show CDR1 as MGHRA and CDR2 as YSYEKL. The CDR3 consists of 16 residues. CDR3 region: CASSQEPGLTPYEQYF. The CDR3 DNA follows: TGCGCCAGCAGCCAAGAACCGGGACTTACCCCCTACGAGCAGTACTTC.

This sequence joins TRBV7-8 and TRBJ2-5; 7 nucleotides line up with TRBD2. The CDR3 totals 15 residues. Losses at the gene ends were 1 base for V and 5 bases for J; bases not matched to a gene: 7. Germline values: CDR1 SGHVS, CDR2 FQNEAQ. Here the CDR3 DNA reads TGTGCCAGCAGCTTAGGGACTAGAGGGCGGGAGACCCAGTACTTC. Its protein is CASSLGTRGRETQYF.

The chain uses TRBV7-3 and TRBJ1-6, with unresolved D. Trimming left V 1 base short and J 8 bases short, with 15 bases between. CDR1 is SGHTA, CDR2 FQGTGA, per germline. The CDR3 consists of 16 residues. CDR3 in DNA: TGTGCCAGCAGCTTAATTGGGCCTCCTATAGATTCACCCCTCCACTTT. Its protein product is CASSLIGPPIDSPLHF.

The V gene is TRBV18, the J gene TRBJ1-1; D not resolved. Germline CDR1 is KGHSH and CDR2 is LQKENI. Trimming removed 2 bases from V and 2 bases from J, with 6 bases in between. CDR3 length: 13 amino acids. CDR3 sequence: CASSPGPNTEAFF. For the CDR3, the DNA is TGTGCCAGCTCACCAGGGCCAAACACTGAAGCTTTCTTT.

J is TRBJ1-1 and V is TRBV30; D uncertain. The CDR3 spans 15 residues. The V gene lost 6 bases and the J gene lost 5 bases, with 22 bases spanning the gap. The germline gives CDR1 GTSNPN, CDR2 SVGIG (reference sequence). The CDR3 region has the DNA TGTGCCTGTTCGGTTGTATGGGAGACGGGGACTGAAGCTTTCTTT. This gives the protein CACSVVWETGTEAFF.

The chain combines TRBV25-1 with TRBJ2-5; 7 bases agree with TRBD2. J gave up 4 bases and V 2 bases, and 10 bases lay outside the gene matches. The CDR3 has 16 residues. Germline V lookup: CDR1 MGHDK, CDR2 SYGVNS. This chain's CDR3 is CASSEVSGRARETQYF. The CDR3 nucleotides read TGTGCCAGCAGTGAAGTTAGCGGGCGGGCTCGAGAGACCCAGTACTTC.

This chain uses TRBV5-6 with TRBJ1-6; 9 bases align to TRBD1. With V trimmed by 5 bases and J by 7 bases, 1 base remained unmatched. The CDR3 totals 13 residues. CDR1 and CDR2 from the germline V gene are SGHDT and YYEEEE. In nucleotides, the CDR3 is TGTGCCAGCAGTGGGACAGGGAATTCACCCCTCCACTTT. This encodes CASSGTGNSPLHF.

The CDR3: CASSLDQRGGPETQYF. The DNA for the CDR3 is TGCGCCAGCAGCTTGGACCAGCGGGGGGGCCCAGAGACCCAGTACTTC. The V call is TRBV5-1, the J call TRBJ2-5; TRBD2 matches 10 bases. The CDR3 loop spans 16 amino acids. With V trimmed by 0 bases and J by 4 bases, 6 bases remained unmatched. Germline lookup yields CDR1 SGHRS and CDR2 YFSETQ.

DNA for the CDR3: TGTGCCAGCAGTGCGGACAGGGAGGACTATGGCTACACCTTC. Residues: CASSADREDYGYTF. The rearrangement links TRBV6-1 to TRBJ1-2; TRBD1 agrees at 8 bases. The CDR3 has 14 amino acids. Germline V gene data show CDR1 as MNHNS and CDR2 as SASEGT. The ends lost 4 bases at V and 3 bases at J; junction bases unmatched: 4.

This clone was picked up a small number of times. This chain uses TRBV19 with TRBJ2-5; TRBD1 agrees at 8 bases. Germline V gene lookup returns CDR1 LNHDA and CDR2 SQIVND (reference sequence). This CDR3 region has 14 residues. Unmatched junction bases numbered 8, after V lost 6 bases and J lost 5 bases. The chain's CDR3 is CASSSTGAKETQYF. CDR3 nucleotide sequence: TGTGCCAGTAGCTCGACAGGGGCCAAGGAGACCCAGTACTTC.

This clone was seen once. The rearrangement links TRBV7-6 to TRBJ2-5; TRBD2 might be the D (6 bases). In germline, CDR1 is SGHVS, CDR2 FNYEAQ. V shed 3 bases and J shed 0 bases, with 11 bases lying between them. This CDR3 is built from 15 residues. In nucleotides, the CDR3 is TGTGCCAGCAGCTTGCCAACTAGCTACCAAGAGACCCAGTACTTC. Its protein product is CASSLPTSYQETQYF.

The CDR3 DNA is TGTGCCAGCTCACCAATGGCAGGGGGAGACACCGGGGAGCTGTTTTTT. Protein sequence: CASSPMAGGDTGELFF. The gene calls are TRBV18 and TRBJ2-2; 7 bases fit TRBD1. Germline loops: CDR1 KGHSH, CDR2 LQKENI. This CDR3 spans 16 amino acids. J gave up 3 bases and V 2 bases, and 6 bases lay outside the gene matches.

This chain links TRBV9 with TRBJ1-1; 9 bases align to TRBD1. CDR3 length equals 14 residues. Germline CDR1 SGDLS, CDR2 YYNGEE. V trimming: 5 bases; J trimming: 4 bases; junction bases outside the gene matches: 6. The CDR3 bases are TGTGCCAGCAGTACCCGGGACAGGGTCACTGAAGCTTTCTTT. Translating gives CASSTRDRVTEAFF.

This clone came up a few times. The CDR3 is CASSLESGGSEQYF. The CDR3 DNA follows: TGTGCCAGCAGCTTAGAGTCAGGGGGGTCCGAGCAGTACTTC. The rearrangement uses TRBV7-2 and TRBJ2-7; perhaps TRBD1 as D (7 bases). CDR1 and CDR2 (germline): SGHTA, FQGNSA. CDR3 size: 14 residues. V lost 1 base and J 6 bases, leaving 13 bases between the germline ends.

V usage is TRBV4-3 and J usage is TRBJ1-5; 7 bases line up with TRBD1. CDR3 size: 16 residues. After removal of 1 base from V and 3 bases from J, the junction contained 6 bases not matched to a gene. The germline V gene has CDR1 LGHNA and CDR2 YSLEER. CDR3: CASSQGTGRDNQPQHF. CDR3 coding DNA: TGCGCCAGCAGCCAAGGGACAGGAAGGGACAATCAGCCCCAGCATTTT.

The chain carries TRBV7-8 and TRBJ1-1; D not certain. Germline CDR1 reads SGHVS; CDR2 reads FQNEAQ. CDR3 length equals 13 residues. Trimming took off 5 bases at V and 0 bases at J, with 7 bases between the two ends. The CDR3 coding sequence is TGTGCCAGCAGCCCCGAGATGAACACTGAAGCTTTCTTT. Encoded protein: CASSPEMNTEAFF.

Comment on this clone: Mismatch with germline at one junction end may stem from a read error. This rearrangement joins TRBV10-3 to TRBJ1-2; TRBD1 aligns across 7 bases. CDR1 is ENHRY, CDR2 SYGVKD, per germline. This CDR3 is 14 amino acids long. The CDR3 coding sequence is TGTGCCATCAGTGAGTCGGTAGATGGGACAGAAGAGTCCTTC. This codes for CAISESVDGTEESF.

This chain connects TRBV19 to TRBJ1-2; weak D call: TRBD1 (5 bases). CDR3 length: 13 amino acids. V was pared by 6 bases and J by 7 bases, with 15 bases between. Germline CDR1 and CDR2: LNHDA and SQIVND (reference sequence). The CDR3 DNA follows: TGTGCCAGTAGCACGACAGTTCCTGGTGGCTACACCTTC. Translation: CASSTTVPGGYTF.

This clone was observed once. The chain employs TRBV5-6 and TRBJ1-4, with a tentative D call TRBD1 (5 bases). The CDR3 is 15 amino acids. The V end lost 4 bases, the J end lost 8 bases, and 18 bases lay between the germline ends. Germline CDR1 and CDR2: SGHDT and YYEEEE. CDR3 bases: TGTGCCAGCAGCCCCTGGGACTCCCAGAGGGAAAAACTGTTTTTT. This translates into CASSPWDSQREKLFF.

The chain links TRBV9 to TRBJ2-1, with TRBD2 matching over 8 bases. The CDR3 consists of 15 residues. Losses at the gene ends were 0 bases for V and 8 bases for J; bases not matched to a gene: 7. Germline assignment: CDR1 SGDLS and CDR2 YYNGEE. In DNA, the CDR3 is TGTGCCAGCAGCGTAGGTGTCGGGGGGGCCTATGAGCAGTTCTTC. This encodes CASSVGVGGAYEQFF.

The J gene is TRBJ1-6, the V gene TRBV5-8; TRBD1 matches at 8 bases. The CDR3 runs to 15 residues. Germline lookup yields CDR1 SGHTS and CDR2 YDEGEE. V dropped 7 bases and J dropped 2; count of bases not matched to a gene: 5. The CDR3 DNA reads as TGTGCCAGCCAGGACAGGGCCACCTATAATTCACCCCTCCACTTT. It translates to CASQDRATYNSPLHF.